The rows below give T cell receptor beta chains drawn from one sample of a study of blood T cell repertoires in COVID-19. Clones were sequenced by immunoSEQ multiplex PCR, and TCRdb holds only the in-frame ones, with some missing. The sample shows some 150,000 clones, roughly nine tenths of them seen only once. The sequencing input was peripheral blood. The source of these receptors is a man in his forties or fifties with acute or convalescent COVID-19. CDR3s include the opening cysteine and the closing phenylalanine or tryptophan. The D gene is left open where the match is weak. Rows may omit the clone size; those that give it use once, few, many or a size class.

j_gene | d_gene | v_gene | abundance | CDR3aa | CDR3nt
TRBJ2-1 | TRBD2 | TRBV27 | NA | CASTGLAGAVNYNEQFF | TGTGCCAGCACAGGACTAGCGGGGGCCGTTAATTACAATGAGCAGTTCTTC
TRBJ1-1 | TRBD1 | TRBV18 | NA | CASSLYEQGTNTEAFF | TGTGCCAGCTCACTTTACGAACAGGGGACAAACACTGAAGCTTTCTTT
TRBJ1-2 | NA | TRBV2 | NA | CASSEAGSNGYTF | TGTGCCAGCAGTGAGGCGGGGAGTAATGGCTACACCTTC
TRBJ2-5 | TRBD2 | TRBV5-1 | once | CASSLAGASGESRGGTQYF | TGCGCCAGCAGCTTGGCCGGAGCTAGCGGGGAGAGCAGGGGTGGGACCCAGTACTTC
TRBJ1-1 | NA | TRBV18 | NA | CASSPVENAEAFF | TGTGCCAGCTCACCGGTCGAGAACGCTGAAGCTTTCTTT
TRBJ1-3 | TRBD1 | TRBV9 | NA | CASSGRTGFNTIYF | TGTGCCAGCAGCGGAAGGACAGGGTTCAACACCATATATTTT
TRBJ2-1 | TRBD2 | TRBV7-8 | NA | CASSLETGGAFEQFF | TGTGCCAGCAGCTTAGAGACCGGGGGGGCATTCGAGCAGTTCTTC
TRBJ2-2 | NA | TRBV28 | once | CASITRGAAGELFF | TGTGCCAGCATCACCCGGGGGGCGGCCGGGGAGCTGTTTTTT
TRBJ1-1 | TRBD1 | TRBV28 | NA | CASSLSPQQGWAFF | TGTGCCAGCAGTTTAAGCCCGCAACAGGGGTGGGCTTTCTTT
TRBJ1-2 | NA | TRBV2 | NA | CASSDGRGGGGYTF | TGTGCCAGCAGTGATGGCAGGGGAGGGGGTGGCTACACCTTC
TRBJ2-5 | TRBD1 | TRBV5-4 | NA | CASSFGGQARETQYF | TGTGCCAGCAGCTTCGGGGGACAGGCAAGAGAGACCCAGTACTTC
TRBJ1-5 | NA | TRBV6-5 | few | CASSPQGLGNQPQHF | TGTGCCAGCAGTCCACAGGGTTTAGGGAATCAGCCCCAGCATTTT
TRBJ1-1 | NA | TRBV19 | NA | CASSISPYRAFF | TGTGCCAGTAGTATCTCCCCATACAGAGCTTTCTTT
TRBJ1-6 | NA | TRBV7-9 | once | CASSSSGNGNSPLHF | TGTGCCAGCAGCTCCTCAGGGAATGGCAATTCACCCCTCCACTTT
TRBJ2-1 | NA | TRBV19 | NA | CASSLGPPTNEQFF | TGTGCCAGTAGTCTTGGGCCTCCCACTAATGAGCAGTTCTTC
TRBJ1-1 | TRBD1 | TRBV28 | NA | CAIWTGGNTEAFF | TGTGCCATTTGGACAGGTGGGAACACTGAAGCTTTCTTT
TRBJ1-1 | NA | TRBV24-1 | NA | CATSGHLNTEAFF | TGTGCCACCAGCGGACACCTGAACACTGAAGCTTTCTTT